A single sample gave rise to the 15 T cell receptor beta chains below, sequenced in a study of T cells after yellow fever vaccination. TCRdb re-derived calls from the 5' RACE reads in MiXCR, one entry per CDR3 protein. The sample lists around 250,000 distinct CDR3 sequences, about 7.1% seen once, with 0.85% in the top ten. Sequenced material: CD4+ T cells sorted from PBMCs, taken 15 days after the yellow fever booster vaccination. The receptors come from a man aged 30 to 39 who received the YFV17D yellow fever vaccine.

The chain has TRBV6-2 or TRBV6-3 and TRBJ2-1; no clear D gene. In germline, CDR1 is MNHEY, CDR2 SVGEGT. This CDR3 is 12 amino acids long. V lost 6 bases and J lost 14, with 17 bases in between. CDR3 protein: CASSPTFPRKFF. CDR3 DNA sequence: TGTGCCAGCAGCCCCACGTTCCCAAGAAAGTTCTTC.

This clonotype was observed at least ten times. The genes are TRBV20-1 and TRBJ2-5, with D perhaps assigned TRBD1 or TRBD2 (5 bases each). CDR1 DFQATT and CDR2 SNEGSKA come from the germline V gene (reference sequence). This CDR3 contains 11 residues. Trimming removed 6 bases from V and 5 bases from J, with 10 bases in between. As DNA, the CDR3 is TGCAGTGCCGCGTGGGGGGAGACCCAGTACTTC. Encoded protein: CSAAWGETQYF.

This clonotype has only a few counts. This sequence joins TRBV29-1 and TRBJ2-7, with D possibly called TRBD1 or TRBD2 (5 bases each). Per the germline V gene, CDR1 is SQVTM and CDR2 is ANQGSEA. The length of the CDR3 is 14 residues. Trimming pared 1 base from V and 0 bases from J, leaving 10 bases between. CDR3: CSVEAAGSSYEQYF. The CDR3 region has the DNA TGCAGCGTTGAAGCGGCAGGGAGCTCCTACGAGCAGTACTTC.

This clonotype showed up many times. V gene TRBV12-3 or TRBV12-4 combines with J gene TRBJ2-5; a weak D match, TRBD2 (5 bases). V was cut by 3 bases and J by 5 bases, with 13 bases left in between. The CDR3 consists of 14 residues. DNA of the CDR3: TGTGCCAGCAGTTTGGGAGCAACCGGGGAGACCCAGTACTTC. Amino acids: CASSLGATGETQYF.

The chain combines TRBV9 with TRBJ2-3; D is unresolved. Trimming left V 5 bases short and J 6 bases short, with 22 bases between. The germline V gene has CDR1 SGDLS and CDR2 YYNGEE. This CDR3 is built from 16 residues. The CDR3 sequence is CASSGRHNTYVDTQYF. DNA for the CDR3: TGTGCCAGCAGTGGCAGACACAACACTTATGTGGATACGCAGTATTTT.

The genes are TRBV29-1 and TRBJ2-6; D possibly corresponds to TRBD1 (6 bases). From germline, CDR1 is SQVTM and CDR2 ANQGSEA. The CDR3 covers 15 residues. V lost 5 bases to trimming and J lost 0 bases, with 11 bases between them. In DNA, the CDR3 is TGCAGCGTTACTATAGGGGGCTCTGGGGCCAACGTCCTGACTTTC. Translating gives CSVTIGGSGANVLTF.

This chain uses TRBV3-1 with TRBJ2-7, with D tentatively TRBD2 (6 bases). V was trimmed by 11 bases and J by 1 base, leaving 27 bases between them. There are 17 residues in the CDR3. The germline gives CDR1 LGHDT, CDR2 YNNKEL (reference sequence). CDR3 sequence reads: CACSQDSDSAGSYEQYF. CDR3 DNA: TGTGCCTGCTCCCAAGATTCCGATAGCGCGGGATCCTACGAGCAGTACTTC.

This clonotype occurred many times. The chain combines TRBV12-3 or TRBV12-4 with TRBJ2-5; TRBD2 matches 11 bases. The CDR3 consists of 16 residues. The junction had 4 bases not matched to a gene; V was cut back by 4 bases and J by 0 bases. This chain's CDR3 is CASSSRLAGNQETQYF. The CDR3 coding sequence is TGTGCCAGCAGTTCCCGACTAGCGGGGAACCAAGAGACCCAGTACTTC.

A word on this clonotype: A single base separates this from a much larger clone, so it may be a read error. CDR3 coding DNA: TGTGCCAGCAGCCTGTCGGGGGAAAGGGAGACCCAGTACTTC. Protein: CASSLSGERETQYF. The V call is TRBV5-5, the J call TRBJ2-5; the D gene is possibly TRBD2 (6 bases). The CDR3 length is 14 residues. Germline lookup yields CDR1 SGHKS and CDR2 YYEKEE (reference sequence). V was clipped by 4 bases and J by 5 bases, with 15 bases between them.

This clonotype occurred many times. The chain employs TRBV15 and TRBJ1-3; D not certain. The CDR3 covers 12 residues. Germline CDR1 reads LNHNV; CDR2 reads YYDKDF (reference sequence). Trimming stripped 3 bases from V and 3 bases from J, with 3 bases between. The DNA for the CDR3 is TGTGCCACCAGCAGGGGTGGAAACACCATATATTTT. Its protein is CATSRGGNTIYF.

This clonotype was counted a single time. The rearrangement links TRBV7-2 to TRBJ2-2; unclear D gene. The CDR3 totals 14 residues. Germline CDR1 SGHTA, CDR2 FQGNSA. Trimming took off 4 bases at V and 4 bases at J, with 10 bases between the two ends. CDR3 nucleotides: TGTGCCAGCAGCTCCCCGCTATCCACCGGGGAGCTGTTTTTT. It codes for CASSSPLSTGELFF.

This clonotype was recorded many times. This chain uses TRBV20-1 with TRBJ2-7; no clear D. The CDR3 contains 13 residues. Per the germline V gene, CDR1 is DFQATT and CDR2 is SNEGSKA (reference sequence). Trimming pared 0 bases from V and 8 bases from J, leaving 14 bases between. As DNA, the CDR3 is TGCAGTGCTAGAGAGGTCCAGCGCGGCCAGCAGTACTTC. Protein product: CSAREVQRGQQYF.

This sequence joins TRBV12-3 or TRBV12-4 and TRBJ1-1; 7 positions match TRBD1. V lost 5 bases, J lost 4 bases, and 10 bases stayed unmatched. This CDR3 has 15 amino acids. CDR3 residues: CASSPQGRRGTEAFF. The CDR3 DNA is TGTGCCAGCAGTCCACAGGGGAGACGCGGCACTGAAGCTTTCTTT.

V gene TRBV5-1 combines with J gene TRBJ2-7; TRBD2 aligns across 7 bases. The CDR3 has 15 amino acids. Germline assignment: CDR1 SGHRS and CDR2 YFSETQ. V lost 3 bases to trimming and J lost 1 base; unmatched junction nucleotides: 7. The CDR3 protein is CASSSSGTVSYEQYF. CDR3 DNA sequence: TGCGCCAGCAGCTCGAGCGGGACGGTATCCTACGAGCAGTACTTC.

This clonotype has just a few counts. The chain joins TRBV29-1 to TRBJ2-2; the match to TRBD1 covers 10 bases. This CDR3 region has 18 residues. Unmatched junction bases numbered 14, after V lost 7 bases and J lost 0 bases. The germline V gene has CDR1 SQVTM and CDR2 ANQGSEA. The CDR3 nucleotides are TGCAGCGGCCGGGCCGGGACAGGGGCACCCGCGAACACCGGGGAGCTGTTTTTT. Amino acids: CSGRAGTGAPANTGELFF.